The entry below gives a single T cell receptor (beta chain) sequence along with its context. Antigen: not known. This entry is derived from a study of radiotherapy plus CTLA-4 blockade in lung cancer. The overall study: Of the patients, 18% showed objective responses and 31% attained disease control.

CDR3 length equals 13 residues. Trimming removed 6 bases from V and 4 bases from J; junction bases left unmatched: 4. Germline V gives CDR1 MNHEY, CDR2 SVGAGI. Study-wide findings and caveats: Reported findings show early blood T cell clone dynamics, with interferon-beta, best predicted response. Radiotherapy was combined with ipilimumab, and tumor-derived TCR clones then expanded in blood.

Chemo-refractory metastatic non-small-cell lung cancer patients underwent focal radiation alongside CTLA-4 blockade with ipilimumab. Produced via immunoSEQ multiplex PCR; TCRdb's table is partial and in-frame only. The sample lists 95,000 to 150,000 clones; around 90% were seen once. The rearrangement uses TRBV6-5 and TRBJ2-7; 9 bases line up with TRBD2. The TCR sequence derives from a human donor with non-small cell lung cancer that progressed on radiotherapy plus ipilimumab. The input for sequencing was peripheral blood, taken from a patient treated with radiotherapy plus ipilimumab. This chain's CDR3 is CASSLTSGYEQYF. CDR3 sequence (DNA): TGTGCCAGCAGCCTGACTAGCGGTTACGAGCAGTACTTC.